The entry below describes one T cell receptor (beta chain). The antigen is undetermined. V lost 2 bases, J lost 8 bases, and 10 bases lay in between. Germline CDR1 and CDR2: SGHDT and YYEEEE. This CDR3 region has 12 residues. The sample belongs to a study of vaccination effects on CD4 cells after COVID-19. General study points: At late timepoints after vaccination, vaccine- and infection-induced clones shrank markedly.

The assay was immunoSEQ multiplex PCR, and TCRdb's table has in-frame clones only and misses some. The table lists around 60,000 clones, less than 85% of them singletons. Using viral peptide pools, the ViraFEST assay grew out antigen-specific CD4+ T cells prior to sequencing. Scientists isolated CD4+ T cells after an approximately 11-day culture period ended. No vaccinee had earlier SARS-CoV-2 infection, and nucleocapsid antibodies were negative. Wells of two million PBMC each were grown with 8.5 to 10 IU/ml IL-2 and 8.5 to 10 ug/ml peptides. This receptor was identified in a human donor who received a COVID-19 vaccine. The specimen was CD4+ T cells from PBMCs cultured with HCoV-NL63 spike peptides, collected before COVID-19 vaccination. The rearrangement joins TRBV5-6 to TRBJ1-2; D unclear. The CDR3 sequence is CASSFAGSGYTF. CDR3 nucleotides: TGTGCCAGCAGCTTCGCGGGGAGCGGCTACACCTTC.